Presented here are 10 T cell receptor beta chains from one specimen sequenced in a study of OX40 agonist ivuxolimab in advanced cancers. Libraries were prepared by immunoSEQ multiplex PCR; TCRdb keeps only in-frame clonotypes and omits some of them. Among tens of thousands of clones listed, 89% were seen once. Sequenced here: CD4+ or CD8+ T cells sorted from blood, sampled in a trial of the OX40 agonist ivuxolimab. The receptors were sampled from an adult with an advanced solid tumor such as melanoma, head and neck, liver or kidney cancer.

This clone was recorded once. The V gene is TRBV28, the J gene TRBJ1-6, with 7 bases that match TRBD1. The V and J ends lost 5 bases and 6 bases, in that order; junction bases with no gene match: 10. Germline CDR1 reads MDHEN; CDR2 reads SYDVKM. The CDR3 covers 16 residues. This CDR3 is CASSDGPGTVNSPLHF. The DNA for the CDR3 is TGTGCCAGCAGTGACGGGCCAGGGACAGTTAATTCACCCCTCCACTTT.

V usage is TRBV27 and J usage is TRBJ2-1; 11 nucleotides match TRBD2. CDR1 is MNHEY and CDR2 is SMNVEV in the germline V gene (reference sequence). The junction had 7 bases not matched to a gene; V was cut back by 6 bases and J by 3 bases. CDR3 length equals 16 residues. CDR3 region: CASRQSSGGVYNEQFF. The DNA of the CDR3 is TGTGCCAGCAGGCAGAGTAGCGGGGGGGTCTACAATGAGCAGTTCTTC.

The V gene is TRBV9, the J gene TRBJ2-2, with D possibly being TRBD1 (6 bases). Trimming stripped 2 bases from V and 2 bases from J, with 13 bases between. CDR3 size: 16 residues. Germline CDR1 and CDR2: SGDLS and YYNGEE. The CDR3 bases are TGTGCCAGCAGCGTTGGGAACAGGGTAAACACCGGGGAGCTGTTTTTT. This codes for CASSVGNRVNTGELFF.

This chain links TRBV7-9 with TRBJ2-7, with D unresolved. The V gene lost 3 bases and the J gene lost 0 bases, with 15 bases spanning the gap. The CDR3 consists of 16 residues. Germline CDR1 is SEHNR and CDR2 is FQNEAQ (reference sequence). In nucleotides, the CDR3 is TGTGCCAGCAGCTTTAAGGACGGACCTTCCTCCTACGAGCAGTACTTC. Translating gives CASSFKDGPSSYEQYF.

The rearrangement joins TRBV9 to TRBJ2-2; TRBD1 agrees at 7 bases. This CDR3 region has 13 residues. V lost 8 bases, J lost 7 bases, and 8 bases stayed unmatched. Germline V gene data show CDR1 as SGDLS and CDR2 as YYNGEE. The DNA for the CDR3 is TGTGCCAGTAGGGGGACAGCCCTCGGGGAGCTGTTTTTT. The encoded protein is CASRGTALGELFF.

The chain has TRBV4-3 and TRBJ2-7; weak D call: TRBD2 (7 bases). V lost 0 bases to trimming and J lost 0 bases, with 9 bases between them. The germline CDR1 and CDR2 sequences are LGHNA and YSLEER. The CDR3 contains 15 residues. The CDR3 coding sequence is TGCGCCAGCAGCCAAGATAGGGGGGGCTCCTACGAGCAGTACTTC. It yields the protein CASSQDRGGSYEQYF.

This chain links TRBV19 with TRBJ2-1; 9 bases line up with TRBD1. Germline assignment: CDR1 LNHDA and CDR2 SQIVND (reference sequence). Trimming removed 4 bases from V and 0 bases from J; junction bases left unmatched: 7. This CDR3 has 17 amino acids. CDR3 DNA sequence: TGTGCCAGTAGTACCCCAGACAGGGGGTTCTCCTACAATGAGCAGTTCTTC. It specifies CASSTPDRGFSYNEQFF.

V gene TRBV7-2 combines with J gene TRBJ1-1; TRBD1 agrees at 9 bases. Trimming removed 5 bases from V and 11 bases from J; junction bases left unmatched: 9. Germline V gene lookup returns CDR1 SGHTA and CDR2 FQGNSA. CDR3 length: 13 amino acids. CDR3 DNA sequence: TGTGCCAGCAGCCACGGACAGGGGAATTCGGCTTTCTTT. It yields the protein CASSHGQGNSAFF.

The genes are TRBV25-1 and TRBJ2-7; D uncertain. CDR1 MGHDK and CDR2 SYGVNS come from the germline V gene. CDR3 length equals 13 residues. V was cut by 3 bases and J by 0 bases, with 6 bases left in between. DNA for the CDR3: TGTGCCAGCAGTGACTCTTACTCCTACGAGCAGTACTTC. Protein product: CASSDSYSYEQYF.

The chain joins TRBV2 to TRBJ2-4; D remains unclear. This CDR3 region has 10 residues. CDR1 and CDR2 from the germline V gene are SNHLY and FYNNEI. Between the trimmed V and J ends, which lost 4 bases and 7 bases, there was a span of 2 bases. In DNA, the CDR3 is TGTGCCAGCAGTGTGAACATTCAGTACTTC. It is translated as CASSVNIQYF.